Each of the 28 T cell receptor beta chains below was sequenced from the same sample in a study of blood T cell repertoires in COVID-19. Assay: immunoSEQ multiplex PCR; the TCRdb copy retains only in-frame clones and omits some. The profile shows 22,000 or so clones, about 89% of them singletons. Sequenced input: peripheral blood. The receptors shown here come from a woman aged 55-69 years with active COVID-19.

CDR3 DNA: TGTGCCAGCTCACCGTTGTCTAGACCTCCTGATACGCAGTATTTT. Its protein product is CASSPLSRPPDTQYF. V gene TRBV18 combines with J gene TRBJ2-3; D gene ambiguous. Trimming left V 3 bases short and J 6 bases short, with 16 bases between. The V gene's germline CDR1 is KGHSH and CDR2 LQKENI. The CDR3 extends over 15 amino acids.

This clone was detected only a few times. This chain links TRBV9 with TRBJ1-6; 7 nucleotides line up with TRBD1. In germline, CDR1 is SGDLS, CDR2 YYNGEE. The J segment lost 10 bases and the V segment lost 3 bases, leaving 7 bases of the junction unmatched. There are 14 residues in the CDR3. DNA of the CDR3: TGTGCCAGCAGCGCTACAGGGGTGCGATCACCCCTCCACTTT. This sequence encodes CASSATGVRSPLHF.

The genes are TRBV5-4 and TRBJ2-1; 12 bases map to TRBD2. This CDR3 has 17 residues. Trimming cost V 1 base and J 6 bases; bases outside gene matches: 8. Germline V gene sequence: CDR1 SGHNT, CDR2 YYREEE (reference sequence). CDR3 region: CASSLHQLAGGPNEQFF. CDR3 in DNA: TGTGCCAGCAGCTTGCATCAACTAGCGGGGGGACCCAATGAGCAGTTCTTC.

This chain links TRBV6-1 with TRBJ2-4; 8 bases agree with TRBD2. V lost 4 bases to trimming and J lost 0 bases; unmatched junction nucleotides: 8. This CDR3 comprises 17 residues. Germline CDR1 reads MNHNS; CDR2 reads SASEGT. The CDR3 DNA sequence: TGTGCCAGCAGTGCCGATGGCGGGGGGCTAGCCAAAAACATTCAGTACTTC. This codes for CASSADGGGLAKNIQYF.

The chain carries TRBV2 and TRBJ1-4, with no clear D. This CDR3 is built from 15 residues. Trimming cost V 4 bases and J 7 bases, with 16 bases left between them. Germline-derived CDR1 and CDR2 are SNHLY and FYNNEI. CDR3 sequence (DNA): TGTGCCAGCAGTGCGAGCCCGATTGGTAGTGAAAAACTGTTTTTT. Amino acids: CASSASPIGSEKLFF.

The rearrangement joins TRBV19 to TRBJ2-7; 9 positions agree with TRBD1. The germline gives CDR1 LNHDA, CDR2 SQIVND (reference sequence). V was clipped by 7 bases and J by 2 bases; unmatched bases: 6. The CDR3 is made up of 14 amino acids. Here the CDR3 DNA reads TGTGCCAGTAACCCGGGACAGGGCCCCTACGAGCAGTACTTC. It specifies CASNPGQGPYEQYF.

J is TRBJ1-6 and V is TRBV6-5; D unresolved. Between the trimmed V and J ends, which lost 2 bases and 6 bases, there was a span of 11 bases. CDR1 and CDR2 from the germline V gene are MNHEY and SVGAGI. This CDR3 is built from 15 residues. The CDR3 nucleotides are TGTGCCAGCAGTTACGAGGCCAACCGTAATTCACCCCTCCACTTT. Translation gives CASSYEANRNSPLHF.

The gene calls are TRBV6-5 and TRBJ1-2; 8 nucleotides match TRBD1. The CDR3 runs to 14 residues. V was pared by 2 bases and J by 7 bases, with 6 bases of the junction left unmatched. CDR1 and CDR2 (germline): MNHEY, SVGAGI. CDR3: CASSYLTGEGGYTF. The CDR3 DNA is TGTGCCAGCAGTTACCTGACAGGGGAGGGTGGCTACACCTTC.

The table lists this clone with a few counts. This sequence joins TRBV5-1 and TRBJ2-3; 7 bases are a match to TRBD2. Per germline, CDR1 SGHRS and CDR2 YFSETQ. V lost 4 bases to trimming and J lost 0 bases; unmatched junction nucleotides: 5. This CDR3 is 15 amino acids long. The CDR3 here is CASSPGLLSTDTQYF. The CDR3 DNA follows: TGCGCCAGCAGCCCGGGACTACTTAGCACAGATACGCAGTATTTT. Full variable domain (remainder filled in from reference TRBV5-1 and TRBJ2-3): KAGVTQTPRYLIKTRGQQVTLSCSPISGHRSVSWYQQTPGQGLQFLFEYFSETQRNKGNFPGRFSGRQFSNSRSEMNVSTLELGDSALYLCASSPGLLSTDTQYFGPGTRLTVL.

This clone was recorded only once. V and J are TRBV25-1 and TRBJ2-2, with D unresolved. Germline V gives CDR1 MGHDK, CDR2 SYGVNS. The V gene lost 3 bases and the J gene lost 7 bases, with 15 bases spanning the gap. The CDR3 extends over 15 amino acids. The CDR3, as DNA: TGTGCCAGCAGTGATTCCAGGCGATCAGGCGGGGAGCTGTTTTTT. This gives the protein CASSDSRRSGGELFF.

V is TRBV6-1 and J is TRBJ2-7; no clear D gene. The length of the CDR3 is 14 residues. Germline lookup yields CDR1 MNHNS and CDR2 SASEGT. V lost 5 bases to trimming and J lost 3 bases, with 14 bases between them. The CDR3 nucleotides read TGTGCCAGCAGTCCCGGTGATGGTGGCTACGAGCAGTACTTC. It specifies CASSPGDGGYEQYF.

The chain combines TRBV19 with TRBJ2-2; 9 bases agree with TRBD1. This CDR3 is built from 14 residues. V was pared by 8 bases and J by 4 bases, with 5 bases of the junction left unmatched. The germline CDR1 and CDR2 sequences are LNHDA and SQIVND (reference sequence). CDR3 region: CASGQGTSTGELFF. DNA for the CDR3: TGTGCCAGTGGACAGGGGACCTCCACCGGGGAGCTGTTTTTT. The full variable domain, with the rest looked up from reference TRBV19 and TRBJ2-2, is DGGITQSPKYLFRKEGQNVTLSCEQNLNHDAMYWYRQDPGQGLRLIYYSQIVNDFQKGDIAEGYSVSREKKESFPLTVTSAQKNPTAFYLCASGQGTSTGELFFGEGSRLTVL.

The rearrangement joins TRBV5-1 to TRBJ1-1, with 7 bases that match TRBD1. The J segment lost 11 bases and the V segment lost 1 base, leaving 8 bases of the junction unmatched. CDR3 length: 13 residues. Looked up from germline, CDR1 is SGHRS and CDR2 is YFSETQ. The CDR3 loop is CASSLQGGGSAFF. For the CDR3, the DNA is TGCGCCAGCAGCTTGCAAGGGGGCGGGTCGGCTTTCTTT.

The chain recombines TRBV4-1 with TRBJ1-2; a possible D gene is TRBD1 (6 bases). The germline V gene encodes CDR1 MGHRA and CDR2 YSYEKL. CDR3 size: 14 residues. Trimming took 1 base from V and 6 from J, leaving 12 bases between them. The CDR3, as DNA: TGCGCCAGCAGCCAAGTCGAGGGGGGGAATGGCTACACCTTC. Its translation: CASSQVEGGNGYTF.

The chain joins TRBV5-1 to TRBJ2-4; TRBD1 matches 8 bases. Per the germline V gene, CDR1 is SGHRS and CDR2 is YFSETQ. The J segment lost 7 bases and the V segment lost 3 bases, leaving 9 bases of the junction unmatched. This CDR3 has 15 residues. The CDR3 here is CASSSNQGARNIQYF. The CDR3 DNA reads TGCGCCAGCAGCTCGAACCAGGGGGCTAGGAACATTCAGTACTTC.

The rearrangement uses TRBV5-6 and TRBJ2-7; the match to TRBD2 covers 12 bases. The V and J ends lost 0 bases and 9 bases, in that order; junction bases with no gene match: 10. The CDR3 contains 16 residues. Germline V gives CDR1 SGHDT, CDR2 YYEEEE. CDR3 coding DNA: TGTGCCAGCAGCTTGGGCCCTAGCGGGGGGGCCGCCGGGCAGTACTTC. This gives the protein CASSLGPSGGAAGQYF.

The CDR3 loop is CASSWGTGTEAFF. CDR3 nucleotides: TGTGCCAGCAGTTGGGGTACAGGGACTGAAGCTTTCTTT. The V and J genes are TRBV6-2 or TRBV6-3 and TRBJ1-1; maybe TRBD1 (6 bases). CDR1 and CDR2 (germline): MNHEY, SVGEGT. The CDR3 is 13 residues long. The V end lost 4 bases, the J end lost 5 bases, and 11 bases lay between the germline ends.

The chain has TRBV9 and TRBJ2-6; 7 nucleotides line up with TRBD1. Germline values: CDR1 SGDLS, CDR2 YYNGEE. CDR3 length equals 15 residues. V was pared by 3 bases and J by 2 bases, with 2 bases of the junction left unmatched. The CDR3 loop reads CASSEGAAGANVLTF. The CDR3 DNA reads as TGTGCCAGCAGCGAGGGGGCGGCTGGGGCCAACGTCCTGACTTTC.

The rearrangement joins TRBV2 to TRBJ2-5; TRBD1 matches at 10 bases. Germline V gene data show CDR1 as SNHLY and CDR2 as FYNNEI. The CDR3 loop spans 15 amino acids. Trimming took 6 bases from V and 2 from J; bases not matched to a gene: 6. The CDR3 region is CASSDWTGGQETQYF. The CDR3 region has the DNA TGTGCCAGCAGCGACTGGACAGGGGGGCAAGAGACCCAGTACTTC.

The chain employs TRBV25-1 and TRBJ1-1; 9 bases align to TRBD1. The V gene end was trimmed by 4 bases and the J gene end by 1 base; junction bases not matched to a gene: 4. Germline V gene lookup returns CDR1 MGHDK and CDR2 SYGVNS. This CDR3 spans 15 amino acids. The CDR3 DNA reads TGTGCCAGCAGTGCCGACAGGGGGTGGAACACTGAAGCTTTCTTT. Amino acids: CASSADRGWNTEAFF. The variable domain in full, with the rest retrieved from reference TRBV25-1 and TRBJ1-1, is EADIYQTPRYLVIGTGKKITLECSQTMGHDKMYWYQQDPGMELHLIHYSYGVNSTEKGDLSSESTVSRIRTEHFPLTLESARPSHTSQYLCASSADRGWNTEAFFGQGTRLTVV.

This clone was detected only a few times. CDR3 DNA: TGTGCCAGCAGCTCCGGGACAGGTGATTTAAACATTCAGTACTTC. It translates to CASSSGTGDLNIQYF. V and J are TRBV5-4 and TRBJ2-4, with TRBD1 matching over 8 bases. Germline CDR1 and CDR2: SGHNT and YYREEE (reference sequence). V dropped 3 bases and J dropped 6; count of bases not matched to a gene: 8. CDR3 length: 15 residues. Combining the CDR3 with reference TRBV5-4 and TRBJ2-4 gives the whole variable domain ETGVTQSPTHLIKTRGQQVTLRCSSQSGHNTVSWYQQALGQGPQFIFQYYREEENGRGNFPPRFSGLQFPNYSSELNVNALELDDSALYLCASSSGTGDLNIQYFGAGTRLSVL.

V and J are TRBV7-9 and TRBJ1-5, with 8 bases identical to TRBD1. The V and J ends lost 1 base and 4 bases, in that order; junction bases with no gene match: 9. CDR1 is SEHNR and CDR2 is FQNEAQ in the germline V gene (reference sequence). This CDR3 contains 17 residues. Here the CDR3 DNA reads TGTGCCAGCAGCTTAGAAGGTGCCGGGACAGGTAATCAGCCCCAGCATTTT. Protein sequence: CASSLEGAGTGNQPQHF.

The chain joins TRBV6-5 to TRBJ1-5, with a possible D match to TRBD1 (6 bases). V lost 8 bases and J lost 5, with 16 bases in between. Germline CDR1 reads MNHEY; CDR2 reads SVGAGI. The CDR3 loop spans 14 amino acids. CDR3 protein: CASLGDKMDQPQHF. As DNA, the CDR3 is TGTGCCAGCCTGGGGGACAAAATGGATCAGCCCCAGCATTTT.

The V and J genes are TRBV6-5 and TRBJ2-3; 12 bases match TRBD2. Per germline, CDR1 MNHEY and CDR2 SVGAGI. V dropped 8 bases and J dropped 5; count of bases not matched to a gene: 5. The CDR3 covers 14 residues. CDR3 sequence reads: CASGASGGVDTQYF. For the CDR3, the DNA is TGTGCCAGCGGGGCTAGCGGGGGGGTAGATACGCAGTATTTT.

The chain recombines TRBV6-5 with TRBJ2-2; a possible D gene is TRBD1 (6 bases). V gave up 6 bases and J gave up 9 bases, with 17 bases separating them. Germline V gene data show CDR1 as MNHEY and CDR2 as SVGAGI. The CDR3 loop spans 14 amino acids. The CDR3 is CASSQAWGHRELFF. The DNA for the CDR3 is TGTGCCAGCAGCCAAGCGTGGGGGCACAGGGAGCTGTTTTTT.

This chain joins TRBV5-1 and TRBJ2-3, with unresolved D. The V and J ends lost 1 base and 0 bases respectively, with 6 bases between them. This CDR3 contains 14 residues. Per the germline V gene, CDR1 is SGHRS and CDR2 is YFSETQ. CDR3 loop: CASSLWASTDTQYF. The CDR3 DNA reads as TGCGCCAGCAGCTTGTGGGCGAGCACAGATACGCAGTATTTT. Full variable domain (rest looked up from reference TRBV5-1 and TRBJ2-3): KAGVTQTPRYLIKTRGQQVTLSCSPISGHRSVSWYQQTPGQGLQFLFEYFSETQRNKGNFPGRFSGRQFSNSRSEMNVSTLELGDSALYLCASSLWASTDTQYFGPGTRLTVL.

The CDR3 DNA sequence: TGTGCCATCAGTTTCGGACAGCCCGAGCAGTACTTC. Translated: CAISFGQPEQYF. The chain recombines TRBV10-3 with TRBJ2-7; TRBD1 might be the D (6 bases). V lost 5 bases, J lost 6 bases, and 11 bases lay in between. The germline V gene encodes CDR1 ENHRY and CDR2 SYGVKD. The CDR3 totals 12 residues.

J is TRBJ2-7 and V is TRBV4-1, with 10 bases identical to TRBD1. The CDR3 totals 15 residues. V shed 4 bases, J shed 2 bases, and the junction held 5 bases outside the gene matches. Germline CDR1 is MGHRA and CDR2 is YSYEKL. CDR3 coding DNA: TGCGCCAGCAGCCGCGGACAGGGGGGACCCTACGAGCAGTACTTC. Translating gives CASSRGQGGPYEQYF.